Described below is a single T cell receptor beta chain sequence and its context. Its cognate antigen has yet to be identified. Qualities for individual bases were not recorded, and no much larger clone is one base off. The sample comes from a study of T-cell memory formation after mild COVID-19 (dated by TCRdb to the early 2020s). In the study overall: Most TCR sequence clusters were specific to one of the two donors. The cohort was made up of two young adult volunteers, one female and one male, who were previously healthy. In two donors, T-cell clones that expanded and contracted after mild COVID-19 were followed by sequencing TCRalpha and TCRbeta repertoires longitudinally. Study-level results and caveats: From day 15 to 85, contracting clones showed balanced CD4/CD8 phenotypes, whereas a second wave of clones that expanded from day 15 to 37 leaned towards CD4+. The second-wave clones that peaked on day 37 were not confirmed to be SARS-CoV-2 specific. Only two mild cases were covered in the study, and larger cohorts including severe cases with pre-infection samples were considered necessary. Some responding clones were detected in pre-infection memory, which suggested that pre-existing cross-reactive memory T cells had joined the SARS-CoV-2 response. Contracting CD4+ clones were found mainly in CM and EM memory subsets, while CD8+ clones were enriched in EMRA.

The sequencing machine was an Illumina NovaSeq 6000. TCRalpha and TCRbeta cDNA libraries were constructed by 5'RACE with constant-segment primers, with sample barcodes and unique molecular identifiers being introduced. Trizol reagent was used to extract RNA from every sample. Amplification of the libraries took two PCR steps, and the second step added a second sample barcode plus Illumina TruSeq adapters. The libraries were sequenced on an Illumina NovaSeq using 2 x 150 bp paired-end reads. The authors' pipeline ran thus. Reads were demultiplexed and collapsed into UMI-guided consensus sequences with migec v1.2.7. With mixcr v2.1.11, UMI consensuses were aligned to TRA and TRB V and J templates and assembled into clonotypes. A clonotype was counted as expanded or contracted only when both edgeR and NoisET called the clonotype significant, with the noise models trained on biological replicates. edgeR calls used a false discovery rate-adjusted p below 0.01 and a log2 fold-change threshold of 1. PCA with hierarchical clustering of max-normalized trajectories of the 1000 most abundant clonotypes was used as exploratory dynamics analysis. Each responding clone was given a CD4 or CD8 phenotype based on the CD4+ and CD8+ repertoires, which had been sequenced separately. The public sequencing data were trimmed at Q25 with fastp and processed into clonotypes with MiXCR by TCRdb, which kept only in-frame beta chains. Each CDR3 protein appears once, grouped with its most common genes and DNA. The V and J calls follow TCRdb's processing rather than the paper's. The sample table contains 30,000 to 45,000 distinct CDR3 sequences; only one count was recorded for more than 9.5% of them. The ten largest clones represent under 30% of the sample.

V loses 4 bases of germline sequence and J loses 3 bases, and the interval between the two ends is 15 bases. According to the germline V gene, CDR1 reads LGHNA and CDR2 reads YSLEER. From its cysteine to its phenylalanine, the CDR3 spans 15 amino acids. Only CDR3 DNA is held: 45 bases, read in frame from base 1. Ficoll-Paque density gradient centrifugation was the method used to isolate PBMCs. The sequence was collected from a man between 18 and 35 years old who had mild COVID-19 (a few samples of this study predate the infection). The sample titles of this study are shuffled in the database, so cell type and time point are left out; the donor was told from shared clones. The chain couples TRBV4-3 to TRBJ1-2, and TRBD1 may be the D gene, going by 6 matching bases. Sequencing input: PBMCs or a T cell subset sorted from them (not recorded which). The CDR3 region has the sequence CASSRGGASDYGYTF. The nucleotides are TGCGCCAGCAGCCGCGGGGGCGCGAGTGACTATGGCTACACCTTC.